Presented here are 14 T cell receptor beta chains from one specimen sequenced in a study of blood T cell repertoires in COVID-19. Generated by immunoSEQ multiplex PCR, the TCRdb table keeps only in-frame clones and is missing some. The sample holds 200,000 to 250,000 clones; around 90% are singletons and the top ten take less than 3%. Material: peripheral blood. The receptors were gathered from a man aged 25-45 years with COVID-19, enrolled during active disease.

The chain uses TRBV7-2 and TRBJ1-1; a possible D gene is TRBD1 (5 bases). Germline CDR1 is SGHTA and CDR2 is FQGNSA. The CDR3 has 14 amino acids. V was shortened by 2 bases and J by 2 bases, with 9 bases between the two germline ends. The CDR3 sequence: CASSLRGVNTEAFF. Here the CDR3 DNA reads TGTGCCAGCAGCTTAAGGGGCGTCAACACTGAAGCTTTCTTT. Full variable domain (outside the CDR3, taken from reference TRBV7-2 and TRBJ1-1): GAGVSQSPSNKVTEKGKDVELRCDPISGHTALYWYRQSLGQGLEFLIYFQGNSAPDKSGLPSDRFSAERTGGSVSTLTIQRTQQEDSAVYLCASSLRGVNTEAFFGQGTRLTVV.

This chain connects TRBV28 to TRBJ2-7; 9 bases agree with TRBD2. The V gene end was trimmed by 2 bases and the J gene end by 4 bases; junction bases not matched to a gene: 6. Germline V gene sequence: CDR1 MDHEN, CDR2 SYDVKM. CDR3 size: 15 residues. CDR3 residues: CASSLGGGRVYEQYF. For the CDR3, the DNA is TGTGCCAGCAGTTTAGGCGGCGGGAGGGTATACGAGCAGTACTTC.

This rearrangement joins TRBV5-6 to TRBJ1-1; D gene uncertain. V gave up 4 bases and J gave up 3 bases, with 10 bases separating them. The CDR3 totals 13 residues. The V gene's germline CDR1 is SGHDT and CDR2 YYEEEE. CDR3 DNA sequence: TGTGCCAGCAGCGGCGGGATTGACACTGAAGCTTTCTTT. The encoded protein is CASSGGIDTEAFF.

The V gene is TRBV5-1, the J gene TRBJ1-2; 7 bases are a match to TRBD1. This CDR3 contains 16 residues. The J segment lost 6 bases and the V segment lost 3 bases, leaving 14 bases of the junction unmatched. Germline CDR1 is SGHRS and CDR2 is YFSETQ. This CDR3 is CASSSNQNRGADGYTF. DNA of the CDR3: TGCGCCAGCAGCTCGAACCAGAACAGGGGAGCGGATGGCTACACCTTC.

The chain carries TRBV4-3 and TRBJ1-2; 11 bases align to TRBD1. Germline V gives CDR1 LGHNA, CDR2 YSLEER. V shed 1 base, J shed 3 bases, and the junction held 4 bases outside the gene matches. The CDR3 has 16 amino acids. The CDR3 here is CASSQGWGQGDYGYTF. The CDR3 nucleotides read TGCGCCAGCAGCCAAGGTTGGGGACAGGGGGACTATGGCTACACCTTC.

This chain connects TRBV4-1 to TRBJ1-1, with D possibly being TRBD1 (5 bases). The CDR3 consists of 12 residues. V lost 4 bases to trimming and J lost 11 bases, with 14 bases between them. Per the germline V gene, CDR1 is MGHRA and CDR2 is YSYEKL. CDR3 loop: CASSPERGLAFF. CDR3 DNA: TGCGCCAGCAGCCCAGAACGGGGGTTGGCTTTCTTT.

The count of this clone is one. The rearrangement uses TRBV9 and TRBJ2-5; 7 bases line up with TRBD1. CDR1 and CDR2 from the germline V gene are SGDLS and YYNGEE. The J segment lost 2 bases and the V segment lost 4 bases, leaving 2 bases of the junction unmatched. This CDR3 spans 13 amino acids. CDR3 region: CASSLRGQETQYF. CDR3 sequence (DNA): TGTGCCAGCAGCCTCAGGGGGCAAGAGACCCAGTACTTC.

The chain is built from TRBV19 and TRBJ2-2, with a weak D call TRBD1 (5 bases). Germline lookup yields CDR1 LNHDA and CDR2 SQIVND (reference sequence). Trimming stripped 3 bases from V and 5 bases from J, with 13 bases between. CDR3 length: 15 amino acids. The chain's CDR3 is CASSIGRVGTGELFF. The CDR3 DNA sequence: TGTGCCAGTAGTATTGGCAGGGTGGGGACCGGGGAGCTGTTTTTT.

The chain combines TRBV19 with TRBJ1-6, with 9 bases aligning to TRBD1. The CDR3 extends over 19 amino acids. V was clipped by 4 bases and J by 2 bases; unmatched bases: 12. Germline lookup yields CDR1 LNHDA and CDR2 SQIVND (reference sequence). In nucleotides, the CDR3 is TGTGCCAGTAGTACAAAAACCGGGACAGGGCCGACCTATAATTCACCCCTCCACTTT. It encodes CASSTKTGTGPTYNSPLHF.

The rearrangement uses TRBV7-9 and TRBJ1-6; D may be TRBD1 (5 bases). The germline gives CDR1 SEHNR, CDR2 FQNEAQ (reference sequence). The CDR3 sequence is 14 residues long. The ends were cut back, 3 bases at V and 10 bases at J, with 13 bases in the middle. CDR3 sequence (DNA): TGTGCCAGCAGCTTCCAGGGTCAGGAATCACCCCTCCACTTT. Protein: CASSFQGQESPLHF.

The chain has TRBV19 and TRBJ1-4, with a tentative D call TRBD1 (5 bases). The CDR3 contains 14 residues. CDR1 and CDR2 from the germline V gene are LNHDA and SQIVND (reference sequence). Trimming took off 9 bases at V and 5 bases at J, with 16 bases between the two ends. The CDR3 region is CASENQAGNEKLFF. The CDR3 region has the DNA TGTGCCAGCGAAAATCAGGCAGGGAATGAAAAACTGTTTTTT.

CDR3 in DNA: TGCGCCAGCAGCCAGAGACAGTCTGAAGCTTTCTTT. Protein: CASSQRQSEAFF. The chain uses TRBV4-1 and TRBJ1-1, with D tentatively TRBD1 (5 bases). Deletions cut 3 bases from V and 6 bases from J, with 8 bases between. Germline V gene sequence: CDR1 MGHRA, CDR2 YSYEKL. This CDR3 spans 12 amino acids.

The chain is built from TRBV5-5 and TRBJ1-2; D is ambiguous. Germline V gene data show CDR1 as SGHKS and CDR2 as YYEKEE (reference sequence). The V and J ends lost 1 base and 5 bases respectively, with 15 bases between them. The CDR3 covers 15 residues. The CDR3 loop is CASSLTGGLGYGYTF. CDR3 sequence (DNA): TGTGCCAGCAGCTTGACGGGCGGACTTGGATATGGCTACACCTTC.

This sequence joins TRBV7-3 and TRBJ1-1; D may be TRBD1 (5 bases). CDR1 and CDR2 (germline): SGHTA, FQGTGA. The CDR3 has 14 amino acids. Trimming removed 3 bases from V and 1 base from J, with 9 bases in between. CDR3 amino acids: CASSFTGPNTEAFF. CDR3 sequence (DNA): TGTGCCAGCAGCTTTACAGGTCCGAACACTGAAGCTTTCTTT.